This T cell receptor beta chain stems from a study of blood T cell repertoires in COVID-19. Study-wide background: T cells, B-cell-depleted T cells, or PBMCs supplied cDNA or gDNA.

Trimming pared 5 bases from V and 2 bases from J, leaving 12 bases between. The CDR3 runs 14 residues. Per the germline V gene, CDR1 is MGHRA and CDR2 is YSYEKL. Enrollees, 18 to 89 years old, lived in some 24 US areas. Cohorts were assigned according to the clinical history that participants reported. Authors' methods: Counts of nucleated cells, estimated from reference gene primer amplification, were obtained. The protocol was immunoSEQ multiplex PCR, while the TCRdb copy is restricted to in-frame clones and leaves out a portion. The V and J calls and clone size were taken over from that table, and D and trimming were inferred from the DNA. The table shows about 150,000 clones, with roughly 84% occurring only once.

The sequencing sample was made of PBMCs or T cells enriched from blood (not recorded which). The J gene is TRBJ1-2, the V gene TRBV4-1; maybe TRBD1 (5 bases). The receptor was derived from a woman between 45 and 60 years old who had been exposed to COVID-19. CDR3 DNA: TGCGCCAGCAGCTCACCGGGACTCAACTATGGCTACACCTTC. Residues: CASSSPGLNYGYTF.